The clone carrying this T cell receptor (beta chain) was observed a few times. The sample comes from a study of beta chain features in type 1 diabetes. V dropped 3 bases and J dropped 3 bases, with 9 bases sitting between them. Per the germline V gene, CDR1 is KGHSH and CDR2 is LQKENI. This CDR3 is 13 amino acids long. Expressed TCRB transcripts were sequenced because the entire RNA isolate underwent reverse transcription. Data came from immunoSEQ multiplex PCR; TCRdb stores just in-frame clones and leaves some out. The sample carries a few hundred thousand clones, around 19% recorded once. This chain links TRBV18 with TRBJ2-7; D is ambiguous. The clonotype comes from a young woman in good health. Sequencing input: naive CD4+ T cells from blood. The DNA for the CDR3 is TGTGCCAGCTCACCGGGCCCCAACTACGAGCAGTACTTC. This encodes CASSPGPNYEQYF. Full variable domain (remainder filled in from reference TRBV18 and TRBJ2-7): NAGVMQNPRHLVRRRGQEARLRCSPMKGHSHVYWYRQLPEEGLKFMVYLQKENIIDESGMPKERFSAEFPKEGPSILRIQQVVRGDSAAYFCASSPGPNYEQYFGPGTRLTVT.